This T cell receptor beta chain was recorded in a study of CD8+CD57+ T cells in acquired aplastic anemia. The template used for profiling TCR beta VDJ and CDR3 was genomic DNA. TCRdb ran MiXCR on the reads and lists one entry per CDR3 protein. The data hold roughly 500,000 distinct CDR3 sequences, with about a third observed a single time. V shed 6 bases, J shed 5 bases, and the junction held 4 bases outside the gene matches. Per germline, CDR1 MDHEN and CDR2 SYDVKM. The CDR3 covers 12 residues. All sequencing subjects had displayed CD8+CD57+ cell expansion on flow cytometry. This sequence was found in a human donor with aplastic anemia. The chain uses TRBV28 and TRBJ2-7; 7 positions agree with TRBD2. The sample was sorted CD4+, CD8+, or CD8+CD57+ T cells (not recorded which) from PBMCs. The CDR3 loop reads CASRGLGHEQYF. CDR3 sequence (DNA): TGTGCCAGCAGAGGACTAGGACACGAGCAGTACTTC. Based on the CDR3 plus reference TRBV28 and TRBJ2-7, the full variable domain is DVKVTQSSRYLVKRTGEKVFLECVQDMDHENMFWYRQDPGLGLRLIYFSYDVKMKEKGDIPEGYSVSREKKERFSLILESASTNQTSMYLCASRGLGHEQYFGPGTRLTVT.